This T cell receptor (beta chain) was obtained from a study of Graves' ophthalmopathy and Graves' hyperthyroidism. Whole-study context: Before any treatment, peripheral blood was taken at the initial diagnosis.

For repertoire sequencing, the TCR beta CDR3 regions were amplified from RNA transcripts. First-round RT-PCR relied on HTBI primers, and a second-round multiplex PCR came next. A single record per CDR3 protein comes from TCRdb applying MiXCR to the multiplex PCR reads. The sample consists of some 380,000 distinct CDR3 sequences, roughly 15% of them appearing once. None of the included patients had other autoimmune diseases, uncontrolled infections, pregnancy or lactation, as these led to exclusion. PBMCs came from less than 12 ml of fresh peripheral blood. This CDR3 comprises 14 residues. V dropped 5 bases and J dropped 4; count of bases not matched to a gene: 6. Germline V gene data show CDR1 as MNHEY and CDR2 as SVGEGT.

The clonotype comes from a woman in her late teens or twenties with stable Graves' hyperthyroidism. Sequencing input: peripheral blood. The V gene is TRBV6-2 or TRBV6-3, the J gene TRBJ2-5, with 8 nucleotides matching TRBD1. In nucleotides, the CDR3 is TGTGCCAGCAGTAAAGACAGGGGAACAGAGACCCAGTACTTC. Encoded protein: CASSKDRGTETQYF.